One and the same sample provided the 12 T cell receptor beta chains below, sequenced in a study of shared clonotypes between healthy human individuals. Libraries were prepared by immunoSEQ multiplex PCR; TCRdb keeps only in-frame clonotypes and omits some of them. There are some 630,000 clones in the sample; approximately 79% occur only once, and about 1.7% lies in the top ten. The sequenced material came from memory CD4+ T cells sorted from blood. This sample's subset: CD45RA-negative fraction. All receptors derive from a woman younger than 45 in good health.

This clone was recorded many times. The CDR3 DNA follows: TGTGCCAGCAGCCCGGGACTAGCGGGAGGGCCTCAAGATACGCAGTATTTT. Translated: CASSPGLAGGPQDTQYF. The rearrangement joins TRBV9 to TRBJ2-3; 16 nucleotides align to TRBD2. V was pared by 4 bases and J by 5 bases, with 7 bases of the junction left unmatched. The length of the CDR3 is 17 residues. The germline V gene encodes CDR1 SGDLS and CDR2 YYNGEE.

This chain joins TRBV25-1 and TRBJ1-4; D call uncertain. Germline V gives CDR1 MGHDK, CDR2 SYGVNS. This CDR3 region has 17 residues. V was trimmed by 4 bases and J by 3 bases, leaving 18 bases between them. The CDR3 nucleotides are TGTGCCAGCAGTGGATGGGCGGGTCTGGGGTCTAATGAAAAACTGTTTTTT. This translates into CASSGWAGLGSNEKLFF.

Comment on this clone: This sequence may be a read error, since a much larger clone differs from it by one base. The sample contains more than one DNA sequence encoding this CDR3. The rearrangement uses TRBV5-1 and TRBJ1-1; a weak D match, TRBD1 (6 bases). The germline CDR1 and CDR2 sequences are SGHRS and YFSETQ. Trimming removed 0 bases at V and 5 bases at J, with 11 bases between. This CDR3 spans 14 amino acids. The DNA for the CDR3 is TGCGCCAGCAGCTTGGAGGCAGGGGTGACTGAAGCTTTCTTT. It is translated as CASSLEAGVTEAFF.

This clone was counted many times. The chain carries TRBV20-1 and TRBJ2-3; D not resolved. The germline V gene has CDR1 DFQATT and CDR2 SNEGSKA (reference sequence). This CDR3 spans 11 amino acids. The V end lost 7 bases, the J end lost 14 bases, and 19 bases lay between the germline ends. The CDR3 DNA reads TGCAGTGTTAAACCGGGCCTTTTTTTGTATTTT. This sequence encodes CSVKPGLFLYF.

Points on this clone: Additional DNA sequences in this sample encode the identical CDR3. This chain connects TRBV25-1 to TRBJ2-5; D gene ambiguous. This CDR3 has 14 amino acids. Germline-derived CDR1 and CDR2 are MGHDK and SYGVNS. Trimming pared 1 base from V and 3 bases from J, leaving 9 bases between. DNA for the CDR3: TGTGCCAGCAGTGAATTGAGAGGCAAAGAGACCCAGTACTTC. Amino acids: CASSELRGKETQYF.

V gene TRBV27 combines with J gene TRBJ2-3; the D is unclear. This CDR3 spans 18 amino acids. CDR1 is MNHEY and CDR2 is SMNVEV in the germline V gene (reference sequence). The V end was cut by 1 base, the J end by 0 bases, with 17 bases between. CDR3 loop: CASSLLSTWQDSTDTQYF. The CDR3 DNA sequence: TGTGCCAGCAGTTTATTGAGTACGTGGCAGGATAGCACAGATACGCAGTATTTT.

This clone came up a few times. This chain connects TRBV5-1 to TRBJ2-6; the D is unclear. Germline CDR1 SGHRS, CDR2 YFSETQ. Trimming left V 0 bases short and J 4 bases short, with 8 bases between. This CDR3 has 15 residues. CDR3 loop: CASSLGSEGANVLTF. In DNA form, the CDR3 reads TGCGCCAGCAGCTTGGGGTCTGAGGGGGCCAACGTCCTGACTTTC.

There are a few counts of this clone. The chain joins TRBV25-1 to TRBJ2-1; 8 bases match TRBD2. This CDR3 contains 16 residues. Germline CDR1 is MGHDK and CDR2 is SYGVNS. V lost 0 bases and J lost 4; bases outside the gene matches: 5. CDR3 region: CASSEYSGTVYNEQFF. CDR3 nucleotide sequence: TGTGCCAGCAGTGAATATAGCGGGACTGTGTACAATGAGCAGTTCTTC.

This clone was picked up a small number of times. The chain has TRBV11-2 and TRBJ2-2; 12 bases match TRBD2. Germline-derived CDR1 and CDR2 are SGHAT and FQNNGV. This CDR3 is 16 amino acids long. Trimming cost V 5 bases and J 5 bases; bases outside gene matches: 6. CDR3 region: CASSHRLAGVTGELFF. CDR3 coding DNA: TGTGCCAGCAGCCATCGACTAGCGGGAGTTACCGGGGAGCTGTTTTTT.

The chain combines TRBV4-1 with TRBJ1-5; D is uncertain. The germline V and J ends were trimmed by 1 base and 0 bases, with 13 bases remaining between them. Germline assignment: CDR1 MGHRA and CDR2 YSYEKL. The CDR3 extends over 17 amino acids. The CDR3 protein is CASSQGAASHSNQPQHF. As DNA, the CDR3 is TGCGCCAGCAGCCAAGGGGCAGCCAGCCATAGCAATCAGCCCCAGCATTTT.

The chain uses TRBV28 and TRBJ1-5; D call uncertain. The CDR3 is 16 amino acids. In germline, CDR1 is MDHEN, CDR2 SYDVKM. V lost 2 bases, J lost 0 bases, and 11 bases lay in between. The CDR3 coding sequence is TGTGCCAGCAGTTTACTAGCGGGAAATAGCAATCAGCCCCAGCATTTT. Translation: CASSLLAGNSNQPQHF.

V gene TRBV11-2 combines with J gene TRBJ2-3, with TRBD2 matching 10 bases. Per germline, CDR1 SGHAT and CDR2 FQNNGV. CDR3 size: 16 residues. V lost 7 bases to trimming and J lost 0 bases; unmatched junction nucleotides: 7. CDR3 sequence reads: CASIAGTSASTDTQYF. The CDR3 nucleotides are TGTGCCAGCATTGCCGGGACTAGCGCGAGCACAGATACGCAGTATTTT.